The source of this T cell receptor beta chain is a study of control samples from healthy donors and cancer patients. With 1 base clipped from V and 7 bases from J, the junction kept 5 bases outside the gene matches. The CDR3 sequence is 15 residues long. Looked up from germline, CDR1 is SSHAT and CDR2 is FNYEAQ (reference sequence). The protocol was immunoSEQ multiplex PCR, while the TCRdb copy is restricted to in-frame clones and leaves out a portion. Among 150,000 to 200,000 clones listed, 90% to 95% were seen once. Sequenced material: blood. The receptor comes from a woman in her forties in good health. J is TRBJ1-4 and V is TRBV7-7; TRBD1 matches at 8 bases. The CDR3 region is CASSLGKTGAEKLFF. The CDR3 bases are TGTGCCAGCAGCTTAGGAAAGACAGGGGCTGAAAAACTGTTTTTT.